This passage covers 31 T cell receptor beta chains from one sample sequenced in a study of CD8+CD57+ T cells in acquired aplastic anemia. TCR beta VDJ and CDR3 were profiled, and genomic DNA was the template. Via MiXCR, TCRdb re-called the reads, giving one row per CDR3 protein. The sample includes approximately 270,000 distinct CDR3 sequences, roughly 50% of them seen just once. Specimen: sorted CD4+, CD8+, or CD8+CD57+ T cells (not recorded which) from PBMCs. The source is a human donor with severe aplastic anemia or a healthy control (not recorded which).

The chain links TRBV2 to TRBJ2-6, with D perhaps given as TRBD1 or TRBD2 (5 bases each). The V end lost 8 bases, the J end lost 4 bases, and 18 bases lay between the germline ends. Germline V CDR1 and CDR2: SNHLY, FYNNEI. The CDR3 spans 16 residues. The CDR3: CASGGSRVAGANVLTF. The CDR3 DNA follows: TGTGCCAGCGGGGGTTCAAGGGTAGCCGGGGCCAACGTCCTGACTTTC.

The V gene is TRBV5-1, the J gene TRBJ1-1, with D perhaps TRBD1 (5 bases). CDR1 is SGHRS and CDR2 is YFSETQ in the germline V gene. V lost 4 bases and J lost 0, with 13 bases in between. This CDR3 comprises 15 residues. The CDR3 DNA reads TGCGCCAGCAGCAACCCGACAGCAATGAACACTGAAGCTTTCTTT. This codes for CASSNPTAMNTEAFF.

This clonotype was observed a few times. The V gene is TRBV12-3 or TRBV12-4, the J gene TRBJ1-5, with D perhaps matching TRBD1 (5 bases). CDR3 size: 15 residues. Trimming pared 6 bases from V and 3 bases from J, leaving 15 bases between. CDR3 in DNA: TGTGCCAGCAGCGTAGGGGTATTAAACAATCAGCCCCAGCATTTT. Residues: CASSVGVLNNQPQHF.

J is TRBJ1-5 and V is TRBV2; weak D call: TRBD1 (6 bases). The V gene's germline CDR1 is SNHLY and CDR2 FYNNEI. V lost 7 bases and J 11 bases, leaving 12 bases between the germline ends. CDR3 length equals 11 residues. The CDR3 reads CASIDRGTQHF. In nucleotides, the CDR3 is TGTGCCAGCATTGATAGGGGGACCCAGCATTTT.

This chain uses TRBV20-1 with TRBJ1-2, with TRBD1 matching 8 bases. The length of the CDR3 is 13 residues. Germline V gene sequence: CDR1 DFQATT, CDR2 SNEGSKA (reference sequence). J lost 4 bases, V lost 3 bases, and 4 bases had no gene match. Here the CDR3 DNA reads TGCAGTGCTAGGACAGGGGAAGGCTATGGCTACACCTTC. As protein: CSARTGEGYGYTF.

As for this clonotype: At one end the junction does not follow the germline gene, possibly because of a read error. This chain links TRBV5-1 with TRBJ2-3, with no clear D. The CDR3 is 14 amino acids. Germline V CDR1 and CDR2: SGHRS, YFSETQ. The CDR3 nucleotides read TGCGCCAGCAGACCTGACGGATACACAGTTACGCAGTATTTT. Protein sequence: CASRPDGYTVTQYF.

This chain connects TRBV19 to TRBJ2-7; 8 positions agree with TRBD2. From germline, CDR1 is LNHDA and CDR2 SQIVND (reference sequence). The CDR3 length is 14 residues. The junction had 3 bases not matched to a gene; V was cut back by 5 bases and J by 0 bases. DNA of the CDR3: TGTGCCAGTAGTGGACTAGCAGCCTCCTACGAGCAGTACTTC. Its translation: CASSGLAASYEQYF.

The chain couples TRBV7-9 to TRBJ2-6; 12 bases are shared with TRBD1. This CDR3 is built from 18 residues. In germline, CDR1 is SEHNR, CDR2 FQNEAQ (reference sequence). V trimming: 4 bases; J trimming: 2 bases; junction bases outside the gene matches: 6. CDR3 protein: CASSWGGTGGAGANVLTF. In DNA form, the CDR3 reads TGTGCCAGCAGCTGGGGAGGGACAGGGGGCGCTGGGGCCAACGTCCTGACTTTC.

In its sample, this clonotype was seen many times. The V gene is TRBV5-1, the J gene TRBJ2-6, with a possible D match to TRBD1 (5 bases). V lost 6 bases and J 4 bases, leaving 17 bases between the germline ends. The CDR3 runs 16 residues. CDR1 and CDR2 (germline): SGHRS, YFSETQ. Here the CDR3 DNA reads TGCGCCAGCACCCCATTGGCAAGGGGAGGGGCCAACGTCCTGACTTTC. Its translation is CASTPLARGGANVLTF.

This sequence joins TRBV2 and TRBJ2-6; D uncertain. V was pared by 4 bases and J by 0 bases, with 13 bases between. Germline V CDR1 and CDR2: SNHLY, FYNNEI. CDR3 length: 17 residues. CDR3 coding DNA: TGTGCCAGCAGTGGGGGTGGTATCGACTCTGGGGCCAACGTCCTGACTTTC. The encoded protein is CASSGGGIDSGANVLTF.

The V and J genes are TRBV27 and TRBJ2-1; 8 bases fit TRBD1. This CDR3 contains 16 residues. Trimming removed 4 bases from V and 7 bases from J; junction bases left unmatched: 12. Germline V gene data show CDR1 as MNHEY and CDR2 as SMNVEV (reference sequence). This CDR3 reads CASSSRQGSLVNEQFF. The CDR3 DNA reads as TGTGCCAGCAGTTCCCGACAGGGGAGCTTAGTAAATGAGCAGTTCTTC.

The genes are TRBV25-1 and TRBJ1-6, with 10 bases aligning to TRBD1. The germline gives CDR1 MGHDK, CDR2 SYGVNS. Unmatched junction bases numbered 14, after V lost 5 bases and J lost 7 bases. The length of the CDR3 is 18 residues. This chain's CDR3 is CASSRFGVGTGVNSPLHF. DNA of the CDR3: TGTGCCAGCAGTCGATTTGGAGTAGGGACAGGGGTAAATTCACCCCTCCACTTT.

The chain is built from TRBV7-9 and TRBJ2-7; 7 nucleotides align to TRBD2. This CDR3 is 14 amino acids long. The V gene end was trimmed by 0 bases and the J gene end by 5 bases; junction bases not matched to a gene: 4. Germline V CDR1 and CDR2: SEHNR, FQNEAQ (reference sequence). This CDR3 reads CASSLAERGHEQYF. The CDR3 bases are TGTGCCAGCAGCTTAGCAGAGCGGGGCCACGAGCAGTACTTC. Full variable domain (outside the CDR3, taken from reference TRBV7-9 and TRBJ2-7): DTGVSQNPRHKITKRGQNVTFRCDPISEHNRLYWYRQTLGQGPEFLTYFQNEAQLEKSRLLSDRFSAERPKGSFSTLEIQRTEQGDSAMYLCASSLAERGHEQYFGPGTRLTVT.

The CDR3 DNA sequence: TGTGCCAGCAGCTTAGGGTTCGACGAGCAGTACTTC. As protein: CASSLGFDEQYF. The chain recombines TRBV7-9 with TRBJ2-7; D gene uncertain. Germline CDR1 is SEHNR and CDR2 is FQNEAQ (reference sequence). The CDR3 is 12 amino acids. Trimming pared 1 base from V and 5 bases from J, leaving 6 bases between.

The CDR3 nucleotides are TGCAGTGCTAGTGGGACTAATAATTCACCCCTCCACTTT. Translated, it gives CSASGTNNSPLHF. The chain employs TRBV20-1 and TRBJ1-6; tentative D call: TRBD1 (5 bases). Trimming pared 3 bases from V and 5 bases from J, leaving 8 bases between. Germline CDR1 DFQATT, CDR2 SNEGSKA (reference sequence). The CDR3 has 13 residues.

The gene calls are TRBV12-3 or TRBV12-4 and TRBJ1-1, with D possibly being TRBD1 (5 bases). The CDR3 extends over 16 amino acids. The CDR3 nucleotides read TGTGCTAGTGCCTTGGGACGGGGAAATGGGGGCACTGAAGCTTTCTTT. It translates to CASALGRGNGGTEAFF.

The rearrangement uses TRBV20-1 and TRBJ2-5; the D gene is possibly TRBD2 (5 bases). Deletions cut 6 bases from V and 1 base from J, with 15 bases between. The CDR3 runs to 14 residues. The germline V gene has CDR1 DFQATT and CDR2 SNEGSKA (reference sequence). DNA of the CDR3: TGCAGTGCCCCTATAGCGAGGGTCCAAGAGACCCAGTACTTC. Translated, it gives CSAPIARVQETQYF.

The chain couples TRBV6-1 to TRBJ2-3; 9 bases map to TRBD2. Germline values: CDR1 MNHNS, CDR2 SASEGT. Germline trimming cut 3 bases from V and 3 bases from J; bases unmatched to any gene: 4. The CDR3 consists of 15 residues. CDR3 nucleotide sequence: TGTGCCAGCAGTGACTTAGCGGGAGTTACAGATACGCAGTATTTT. It codes for CASSDLAGVTDTQYF.

The gene calls are TRBV6-6 and TRBJ2-7, with 8 bases identical to TRBD2. J was trimmed by 3 bases and V by 5 bases; bases with no gene match: 6. The CDR3 contains 14 residues. Germline CDR1 and CDR2: MNHNY and SVGAGI (reference sequence). CDR3 DNA sequence: TGTGCCAGCAGTCACGGGACTAGTAACTACGAGCAGTACTTC. As protein: CASSHGTSNYEQYF.

DNA of the CDR3: TGTGCCAGCAGCAATAGCGGGGGGCTATTAGAGACCCAGTACTTC. Residues: CASSNSGGLLETQYF. This chain joins TRBV7-3 and TRBJ2-5; 10 bases match TRBD2. The V gene end was trimmed by 5 bases and the J gene end by 4 bases; junction bases not matched to a gene: 7. Germline CDR1 is SGHTA and CDR2 is FQGTGA. CDR3 length: 15 amino acids. Full variable domain (remainder filled in from reference TRBV7-3 and TRBJ2-5): GAGVSQTPSNKVTEKGKYVELRCDPISGHTALYWYRQSLGQGPEFLIYFQGTGAADDSGLPNDRFFAVRPEGSVSTLKIQRTERGDSAVYLCASSNSGGLLETQYFGPGTRLLVL.

This clonotype has at least ten counts. A junction end diverges from the germline sequence, so it may reflect a read error. The chain recombines TRBV7-7 with TRBJ2-1; D gene uncertain. The CDR3 loop spans 13 amino acids. Germline values: CDR1 SSHAT, CDR2 FNYEAQ (reference sequence). The chain's CDR3 is CASSTGPGNEQFF. The CDR3, as DNA: TGTGCTAGCAGCACCGGTCCCGGGAATGAGCAGTTCTTC.

This clonotype was found many times. V usage is TRBV5-8 and J usage is TRBJ2-1; TRBD1 matches 8 bases. This CDR3 region has 15 residues. With 5 bases clipped from V and 6 bases from J, the junction kept 10 bases outside the gene matches. Per the germline V gene, CDR1 is SGHTS and CDR2 is YDEGEE. CDR3 sequence: CASSPPGGVSNEQFF. The CDR3 bases are TGTGCCAGCAGTCCACCAGGGGGCGTTAGCAATGAGCAGTTCTTC.

This clonotype was found many times. The gene calls are TRBV20-1 and TRBJ2-5, with D tentatively TRBD2 (7 bases). This CDR3 is 14 amino acids long. Per the germline V gene, CDR1 is DFQATT and CDR2 is SNEGSKA (reference sequence). The ends were cut back, 6 bases at V and 5 bases at J, with 19 bases in the middle. The DNA of the CDR3 is TGCAGTGCCCCTTGGGGGGGGGGCTTGGAGACCCAGTACTTC. Residues: CSAPWGGGLETQYF.

About this clonotype itself: At one end the junction does not follow the germline gene, possibly because of a read error. The chain uses TRBV19 and TRBJ1-5, with a tentative D call TRBD1 (6 bases). This CDR3 is built from 15 residues. CDR1 and CDR2 (germline): LNHDA, SQIVND (reference sequence). The CDR3 here is CDSRIEGGGNQPQHF. The CDR3 nucleotides are TGTGACAGTAGGATAGAGGGGGGGGGTAATCAGCCCCAGCATTTT.

V and J are TRBV7-9 and TRBJ2-3; maybe TRBD2 (6 bases). Between the trimmed V and J ends, which lost 1 base and 4 bases, there was a span of 21 bases. Germline CDR1 SEHNR, CDR2 FQNEAQ (reference sequence). This CDR3 region has 18 residues. In DNA form, the CDR3 reads TGTGCCAGCAGCTTAGACCAAGCGGGCCTCACTCAGGCAGATACGCAGTATTTT. Protein product: CASSLDQAGLTQADTQYF. The whole variable domain, remainder taken from reference TRBV7-9 and TRBJ2-3, is DTGVSQNPRHKITKRGQNVTFRCDPISEHNRLYWYRQTLGQGPEFLTYFQNEAQLEKSRLLSDRFSAERPKGSFSTLEIQRTEQGDSAMYLCASSLDQAGLTQADTQYFGPGTRLTVL.

This clonotype showed up many times. The rearrangement joins TRBV7-3 to TRBJ2-5, with 7 bases lining up with TRBD1. V lost 5 bases, J lost 3 bases, and 6 bases stayed unmatched. The CDR3 contains 14 residues. Germline V gene data show CDR1 as SGHTA and CDR2 as FQGTGA. The CDR3 region has the DNA TGTGCCAGCAGCCCAAGGACAGGAAAAGAGACCCAGTACTTC. Amino acid sequence: CASSPRTGKETQYF.

As to this clonotype: This may stem from a read error, because a much larger clone lies one nucleotide away. The CDR3 DNA is TGTGCCAGCAGCCCTCTAGCGGTAGGTCGGGAGACCCATTACTTC. Protein sequence: CASSPLAVGRETHYF. The J gene is TRBJ2-5, the V gene TRBV28, with 7 bases matching TRBD2. Germline CDR1 and CDR2: MDHEN and SYDVKM. The CDR3 covers 15 residues.

In nucleotides, the CDR3 is TGCAGTGCTAGGGCAAGGGGGGGGGAAGAGACCCAGTACTTC. Residues: CSARARGGEETQYF. The rearrangement joins TRBV20-1 to TRBJ2-5, with D perhaps TRBD2 (7 bases). From germline, CDR1 is DFQATT and CDR2 SNEGSKA (reference sequence). There are 14 residues in the CDR3. Trimming removed 3 bases from V and 3 bases from J, with 14 bases in between.

V is TRBV6-4 and J is TRBJ2-2; D not resolved. The V and J ends lost 2 bases and 4 bases respectively, with 5 bases between them. This CDR3 region has 13 residues. The V gene's germline CDR1 is MRHNA and CDR2 SNTAGT. CDR3: CASSDTSTGELFF. For the CDR3, the DNA is TGTGCCAGCAGTGACACCTCCACCGGGGAGCTGTTTTTT.

V and J are TRBV12-3 or TRBV12-4 and TRBJ2-7, with D perhaps matching TRBD2 (5 bases). V was trimmed by 3 bases and J by 2 bases, leaving 14 bases between them. The length of the CDR3 is 15 residues. The CDR3 protein is CASSFEALAAYEQYF. Written as DNA, the CDR3 is TGTGCCAGCAGTTTTGAGGCCCTAGCTGCCTACGAGCAGTACTTC.

The rearrangement uses TRBV6-5 and TRBJ1-1, with D perhaps TRBD1 (6 bases). The CDR3 runs 16 residues. Deletions cut 5 bases from V and 6 bases from J, with 22 bases between. Germline V CDR1 and CDR2: MNHEY, SVGAGI. The CDR3 region has the DNA TGTGCCAGCAGTCTAAGCCAAGGGGGGCGTTTTGCTGAAGCTTTCTTT. Its translation: CASSLSQGGRFAEAFF.